This is a list of T cell receptor beta chains from one sample in a study of cytomegalovirus exposure and HLA in healthy donors. Some clones are missing from TCRdb's copy, which holds only in-frame ones; the method was immunoSEQ multiplex PCR. This table holds around 160,000 clones, 80% to 90% found once. The sample consisted of PBMCs. These receptors were taken from a man younger than 35 in good health and CMV-seropositive. The CDR3 runs from the conserved cysteine through the conserved F or W. Each record gives: V gene, D gene, J gene, clone size, CDR3 DNA, CDR3 protein. The D gene is left open where the match is weak. Not all rows give a size; the values are once, few, many and, for expanded clones, a class.

TRBV5-1,NA,TRBJ1-2,NA,TGCGCCAGCAGCGACACGACAGGTGTGGGGTCCTTTGGCTACACCTTC,CASSDTTGVGSFGYTF
TRBV12-5,TRBD2,TRBJ2-2,NA,TGTGCTAGTGGTTCCAGGACTAGCGTAACCGGGGAGCTGTTTTTT,CASGSRTSVTGELFF
TRBV9,TRBD1,TRBJ2-7,NA,TGTGCCAGCAGCGTAGCCGGGACAGGGGTCAACGAGCAGTACTTC,CASSVAGTGVNEQYF
TRBV15,NA,TRBJ1-6,few,TGTGCCACCAGCGGGCCGACAGGTCAATCACCCCTCCACTTT,CATSGPTGQSPLHF
TRBV6-5,NA,TRBJ2-7,NA,TGTGCCAGCAGTTACGTCCAGGGGCTCGAGCAGTACTTC,CASSYVQGLEQYF
TRBV6-5,TRBD1,TRBJ2-5,NA,TGTGCCAGCAGTTACATCCCGACAGGGCCAAGGGAGACCCAGTACTTC,CASSYIPTGPRETQYF
TRBV25-1,TRBD2,TRBJ2-5,NA,TGTGCCAGCAGGACTAGCGGGGGGGCAGAGACCCAGTACTTC,CASRTSGGAETQYF
TRBV30,NA,TRBJ1-3,NA,TGTGCCTGGAGTTTCAGGGCTGGAAACACCATATATTTT,CAWSFRAGNTIYF
TRBV11-2,NA,TRBJ1-3,NA,TGTGCCAGCAGCTTTTCTTGGGGGGATTACTCTGGAAACACCATATATTTT,CASSFSWGDYSGNTIYF
TRBV6-5,NA,TRBJ2-5,once,TGTGCCAGCAGTTACTCGGGAAACTACAGGGCAGAGACCCAGTACTTC,CASSYSGNYRAETQYF
TRBV2,NA,TRBJ1-4,NA,TGTGCCACCCTGGGGCAGCCGGGCACTAATGAAAAACTGTTTTTT,CATLGQPGTNEKLFF
TRBV6-6,TRBD2,TRBJ2-1,NA,TGTGCCAGCAGTTACGTGGGGGGGACCTACAATGAGCAGTTCTTC,CASSYVGGTYNEQFF
TRBV5-1,TRBD2,TRBJ2-7,NA,TGCGCCAGCAGCCCGGTCGTGGGACTAGCGGGGGGTTACGAGCAGTACTTC,CASSPVVGLAGGYEQYF
TRBV7-9,NA,TRBJ2-3,NA,TGTGCCAGCAGCCCCATTAGCACAGATACGCAGTATTTT,CASSPISTDTQYF
TRBV11-2,NA,TRBJ1-3,NA,TGTGCCAGCAGCCTGATCGAGGTATCGGGGAGCTCTGGAAACACCATATATTTT,CASSLIEVSGSSGNTIYF
TRBV6-1,TRBD1,TRBJ1-2,NA,TGTGCCAGCAGGGGACAGGGTAACTATGGCTACACCTTC,CASRGQGNYGYTF
TRBV6-6,NA,TRBJ1-1,few,TGTGCCAGCAGTTACGCGTTAAACACTGAAGCTTTCTTT,CASSYALNTEAFF
TRBV27,NA,TRBJ1-3,NA,TGTGCCAGCAGCCTCCTTGGGGGCAACTCTGGAAACACCATATATTTT,CASSLLGGNSGNTIYF
TRBV30,NA,TRBJ1-1,NA,TGTGCCTGGAAGGGGCAGGGGAGATCGGCTGAAGCTTTCTTT,CAWKGQGRSAEAFF
TRBV6-5,NA,TRBJ1-6,NA,TGTGCCAGCAGTTACCCGGGACAAATGCTCCACTTT,CASSYPGQMLHF
TRBV7-6,NA,TRBJ2-2,NA,TGTGCCAGCAGCCCCACGGTTGGGGGCCTAGACACCGGGGAGCTGTTTTTT,CASSPTVGGLDTGELFF
TRBV7-6,NA,TRBJ2-3,NA,TGTGCCAGCAGCTTAGTGGCCGGGACACACACAGATACGCAGTATTTT,CASSLVAGTHTDTQYF
TRBV6-1,TRBD1,TRBJ1-1,NA,TGTGCCAGCTGGGACAGGGGATCAGGCACTGAAGCTTTCTTT,CASWDRGSGTEAFF
TRBV5-1,NA,TRBJ2-7,NA,TGCGCCAGCAGCCGGGATTTCTACGAGCAGTACTTC,CASSRDFYEQYF
TRBV7-9,TRBD1,TRBJ2-1,NA,TGTGCCAGCAGTGAGGGCCCGGGACAGGGTCTGCGGAGGGAGCAGTTCTTC,CASSEGPGQGLRREQFF
TRBV4-1,NA,TRBJ2-1,NA,TGCGCCAGCAGCCAAGATCAAGACAGGCCACCTTCATACAATGAGCAGTTCTTC,CASSQDQDRPPSYNEQFF
TRBV15,NA,TRBJ2-1,NA,TGTGCCACCAGCAGAGATAATGGAGGCTCCTACAATGAGCAGTTCTTC,CATSRDNGGSYNEQFF
TRBV5-1,NA,TRBJ1-1,once,TGCGCCAGCAGCCCGAGCGGGTTGGGAAAGAACACTGAAGCTTTCTTT,CASSPSGLGKNTEAFF
TRBV9,TRBD1,TRBJ2-3,NA,TGTGCCAGCAGCGCCGGACAGGCCTCTAGCACAGATACGCAGTATTTT,CASSAGQASSTDTQYF
TRBV5-1,TRBD1,TRBJ1-6,NA,TGCGCCAGCAGCTTGGGGACAGGGACTGCCAATTCACCCCTCCACTTT,CASSLGTGTANSPLHF
TRBV28,TRBD1,TRBJ2-7,NA,TGTGCCAGCAGTTTGGACACAGGGGTCTACGAGCAGTACTTC,CASSLDTGVYEQYF
TRBV7-2,TRBD1,TRBJ1-2,NA,TGTGCCAGCAGGGTCGGGACAGCATATGGCTACACCTTC,CASRVGTAYGYTF
TRBV19,TRBD2,TRBJ2-1,once,TGTGCCAGTAGTATCGTTGGCGGGGGGCCGCCGGATGAGCAGTTCTTC,CASSIVGGGPPDEQFF
TRBV2,NA,TRBJ1-4,NA,TGTGCCAGCAGCTTCGGACAGATTAATGAAAAACTGTTTTTT,CASSFGQINEKLFF
TRBV6-5,NA,TRBJ1-6,NA,TGTGCCAGCAGTTACTTGGGGGACATAGTAAATTCACCCCTCCACTTT,CASSYLGDIVNSPLHF
TRBV6-6,TRBD1,TRBJ2-7,NA,TGTGCCAGCAGTTACGGCAGCTCGGACAGGGCCTACGAGCAGTACTTC,CASSYGSSDRAYEQYF
TRBV29-1,TRBD2,TRBJ2-5,NA,TGCAGCGTTGGGGGGACTAGAAAAGAGACCCAGTACTTC,CSVGGTRKETQYF
TRBV6-1,NA,TRBJ1-2,NA,TGTGCCAGCAGTGAGATACAGGGAGCTGGCTACACCTTC,CASSEIQGAGYTF
TRBV5-1,TRBD1,TRBJ1-2,NA,TGCGCCAGCAGCTTGGTCCAGGGGGACTATGGCTACACCTTC,CASSLVQGDYGYTF
TRBV4-3,TRBD2,TRBJ2-5,NA,TGCGCCAGCAGCCAAGATTGGCGGGGGGGCGGGGAGACCCAGTACTTC,CASSQDWRGGGETQYF
TRBV5-5,TRBD1,TRBJ2-5,NA,TGTGCCAGCAGCTTGGCTCAGGGGGACCAGTACTTC,CASSLAQGDQYF
TRBV27,TRBD1,TRBJ2-2,NA,TGTGCCAGTCGAAGAGACAGGGTAACGAACACCGGGGAGCTGTTTTTT,CASRRDRVTNTGELFF
TRBV6-5,TRBD2,TRBJ2-1,once,TGTGCCAGCAGTTACAGCGGGGGGCCCTCCAATGAGCAGTTCTTC,CASSYSGGPSNEQFF
TRBV18,NA,TRBJ2-1,NA,TGTGCCAGCTCACCTATTATCAATGAGCAGTTCTTC,CASSPIINEQFF
TRBV4-3,NA,TRBJ2-7,NA,TGCGCCAGCAGCCAGGATCAAGGGGCAGGGACCTACGAGCAGTACTTC,CASSQDQGAGTYEQYF
TRBV7-3,NA,TRBJ1-2,NA,TGTGCCAGCAGCTCCCGTTCGTACACCTTC,CASSSRSYTF
TRBV2,NA,TRBJ1-6,NA,TGTGCCAGCAGTATTGACACCCCGGTAAATTCACCCCTCCACTTT,CASSIDTPVNSPLHF
TRBV19,NA,TRBJ1-6,once,TGTGCCAGTAGTATAGGTCGGGTGAGGGAATCACCCCTCCACTTT,CASSIGRVRESPLHF
TRBV5-1,NA,TRBJ2-1,NA,TGCGCCAGCAGCTTGGCTCTCGGGGGTTACAATGAGCAGTTCTTC,CASSLALGGYNEQFF
TRBV5-1,TRBD1,TRBJ2-5,NA,TGCGCCAGCAGCCATGGGACAGCCCAAGAGACCCAGTACTTC,CASSHGTAQETQYF
TRBV7-8,TRBD2,TRBJ2-1,NA,TGTGCCAGCAGCTTAGGGAGCGGGGGGGCCTACAATGAGCAGTTCTTC,CASSLGSGGAYNEQFF
TRBV12-5,TRBD1,TRBJ1-1,few,TGTGCTAGTGGTTTGGGGGGACAGTCGAAAGCTTTCTTT,CASGLGGQSKAFF
TRBV5-1,TRBD1,TRBJ2-7,once,TGCGCCAGCAGCCCGCAGACAGGGGGAATATTTACGAACGAGCAGTACTTC,CASSPQTGGIFTNEQYF
TRBV5-4,NA,TRBJ1-3,NA,TGTGCCAGCAGCTTGGTAGCCCCGTCGGAGTGGGGAAACACCATATATTTT,CASSLVAPSEWGNTIYF
TRBV11-2,NA,TRBJ1-2,NA,TGTGCCAGCAGCTCCGGGGGAAACTATGGCTACACCTTC,CASSSGGNYGYTF
TRBV7-9,TRBD2,TRBJ2-7,NA,TGTGCCAGCAGCTTAGCGACTAGCGGGGGGTCCAGGAGCTCCTACGAGCAGTACTTC,CASSLATSGGSRSSYEQYF
TRBV4-1,NA,TRBJ1-1,few,TGCGCCAGCAGCCAACCAGGGGTCCCGGTAACTGAAGCTTTCTTT,CASSQPGVPVTEAFF
TRBV5-6,NA,TRBJ2-7,NA,TGTGCCAGCAGCCTAGTACCGGGACGGTTAGCGGCCAACTACGAGCAGTACTTC,CASSLVPGRLAANYEQYF
TRBV9,NA,TRBJ1-5,NA,TGCGCCAGCAATGAGGGGGGCAATCAGCCCCAGCATTTT,CASNEGGNQPQHF
TRBV12-5,TRBD1,TRBJ1-6,NA,TGTGCTAGTGGTTTCGTCCCAGAGACAGGGAATTCACCCCTCCACTTT,CASGFVPETGNSPLHF